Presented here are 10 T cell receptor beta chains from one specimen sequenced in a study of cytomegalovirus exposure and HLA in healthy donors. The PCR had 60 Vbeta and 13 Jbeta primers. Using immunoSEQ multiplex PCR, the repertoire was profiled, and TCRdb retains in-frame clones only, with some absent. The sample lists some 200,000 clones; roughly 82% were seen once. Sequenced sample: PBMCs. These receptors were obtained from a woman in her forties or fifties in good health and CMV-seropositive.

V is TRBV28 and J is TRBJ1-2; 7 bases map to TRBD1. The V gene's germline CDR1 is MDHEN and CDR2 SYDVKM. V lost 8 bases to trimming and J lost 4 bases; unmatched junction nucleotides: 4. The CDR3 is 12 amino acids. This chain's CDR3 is CASRQGTYGYTF. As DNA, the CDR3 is TGTGCCAGCCGACAGGGAACCTATGGCTACACCTTC.

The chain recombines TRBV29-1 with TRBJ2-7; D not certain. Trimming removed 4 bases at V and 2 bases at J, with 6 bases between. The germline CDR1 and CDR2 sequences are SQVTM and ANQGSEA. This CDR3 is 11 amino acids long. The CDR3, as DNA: TGCAGCGTTGCATCGGCCTACGAGCAGTACTTC. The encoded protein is CSVASAYEQYF.

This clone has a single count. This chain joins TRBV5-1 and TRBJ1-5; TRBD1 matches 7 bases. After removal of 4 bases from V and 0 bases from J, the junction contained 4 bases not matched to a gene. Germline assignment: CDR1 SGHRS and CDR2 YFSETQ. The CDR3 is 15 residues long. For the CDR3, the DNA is TGCGCCAGCAGCCAAGGGACAGATAGCAATCAGCCCCAGCATTTT. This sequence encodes CASSQGTDSNQPQHF.

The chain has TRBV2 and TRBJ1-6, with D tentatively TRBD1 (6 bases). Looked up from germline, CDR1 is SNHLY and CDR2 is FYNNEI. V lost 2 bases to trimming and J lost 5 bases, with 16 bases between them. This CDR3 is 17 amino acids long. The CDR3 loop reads CASSEQGMGLNNSPLHF. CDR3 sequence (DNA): TGTGCCAGCAGTGAACAGGGGATGGGGCTGAATAATTCACCCCTCCACTTT.

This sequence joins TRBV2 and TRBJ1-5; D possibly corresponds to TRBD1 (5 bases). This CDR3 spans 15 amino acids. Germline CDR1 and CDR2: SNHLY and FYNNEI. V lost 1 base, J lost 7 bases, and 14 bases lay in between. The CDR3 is CASSEGQGYGQPQHF. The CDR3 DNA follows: TGTGCCAGCAGTGAAGGGCAGGGATATGGCCAGCCCCAGCATTTT.

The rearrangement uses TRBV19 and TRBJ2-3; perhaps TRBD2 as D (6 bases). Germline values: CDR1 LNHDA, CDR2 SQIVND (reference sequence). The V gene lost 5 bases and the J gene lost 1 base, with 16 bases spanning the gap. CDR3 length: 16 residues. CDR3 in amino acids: CASSVDYPDGTDTQYF. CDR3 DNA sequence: TGTGCCAGTAGTGTGGACTACCCCGACGGCACAGATACGCAGTATTTT.

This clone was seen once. The CDR3 nucleotides are TGTGCCAGCAGCTTGGCTGGGGGGGGCCGCTCCTACAATGAGCAGTTCTTC. Amino acids: CASSLAGGGRSYNEQFF. The chain joins TRBV5-4 to TRBJ2-1, with a tentative D call TRBD2 (7 bases). Per the germline V gene, CDR1 is SGHNT and CDR2 is YYREEE (reference sequence). This CDR3 spans 17 amino acids. The V gene lost 0 bases and the J gene lost 0 bases, with 13 bases spanning the gap.

The chain's CDR3 is CASSGRGQETQYF. CDR3 DNA sequence: TGTGCCAGTAGCGGCAGGGGCCAAGAGACCCAGTACTTC. The genes are TRBV19 and TRBJ2-5; D possibly corresponds to TRBD1 (6 bases). The CDR3 runs to 13 residues. Trimming took off 6 bases at V and 1 base at J, with 9 bases between the two ends. Germline V gene data show CDR1 as LNHDA and CDR2 as SQIVND (reference sequence). The full variable domain, with the rest looked up from reference TRBV19 and TRBJ2-5, is DGGITQSPKYLFRKEGQNVTLSCEQNLNHDAMYWYRQDPGQGLRLIYYSQIVNDFQKGDIAEGYSVSREKKESFPLTVTSAQKNPTAFYLCASSGRGQETQYFGPGTRLLVL.

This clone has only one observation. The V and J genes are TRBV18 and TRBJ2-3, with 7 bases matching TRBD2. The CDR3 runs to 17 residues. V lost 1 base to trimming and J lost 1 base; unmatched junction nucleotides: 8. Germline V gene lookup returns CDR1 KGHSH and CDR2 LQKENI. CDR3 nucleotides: TGTGCCAGCTCACCACGATTGGTGGGGGGGGGCACAGATACGCAGTATTTT. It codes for CASSPRLVGGGTDTQYF.

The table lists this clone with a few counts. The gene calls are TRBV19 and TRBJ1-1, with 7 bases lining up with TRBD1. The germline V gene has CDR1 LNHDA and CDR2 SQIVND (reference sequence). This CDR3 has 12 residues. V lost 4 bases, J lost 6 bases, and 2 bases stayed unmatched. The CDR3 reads CASSKGQAEAFF. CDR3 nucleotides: TGTGCCAGTAGTAAAGGACAGGCTGAAGCTTTCTTT.